Each of the 27 T cell receptor beta chains below was sequenced from the same sample in a study of HIV-infected patients and healthy controls. Follow-up blood was drawn about 14 weeks, roughly three months, after antiretroviral therapy began. All unsorted peripheral T cells were captured because whole blood was used without fractionation. Alpha and beta constant-region primers primed reverse transcription of approximately 0.55 ug RNA. Each of the alpha and beta chains got its own library through chain-specific third strand synthesis with indices. MiXCR, run by TCRdb on the 5' RACE reads, gives a single entry per CDR3 protein. In the table there are 3,500 to 4,000 distinct CDR3 sequences, around a quarter of which are singletons. The sample consisted of blood, taken during antiretroviral therapy. These receptors all stem from an adult with HIV infection.

V and J are TRBV6-5 and TRBJ2-3, with D maybe TRBD2 (6 bases). Trimming removed 6 bases at V and 0 bases at J, with 16 bases between. This CDR3 comprises 16 residues. In germline, CDR1 is MNHEY, CDR2 SVGAGI. The CDR3 spells CASRRTKLTSTDTQYF. Written as DNA, the CDR3 is TGTGCCAGCAGAAGGACTAAGCTTACTAGCACAGATACGCAGTATTTT.

This clonotype was observed many times. The gene calls are TRBV7-3 and TRBJ2-1; 7 nucleotides line up with TRBD1. The germline CDR1 and CDR2 sequences are SGHTA and FQGTGA. This CDR3 has 15 amino acids. The V and J ends lost 5 bases and 2 bases, in that order; junction bases with no gene match: 6. CDR3 sequence reads: CASSPEGGAYNEQFF. CDR3 DNA: TGTGCCAGCAGCCCCGAAGGGGGCGCCTACAATGAGCAGTTCTTC. Combining the CDR3 with reference TRBV7-3 and TRBJ2-1 gives the whole variable domain GAGVSQTPSNKVTEKGKYVELRCDPISGHTALYWYRQSLGQGPEFLIYFQGTGAADDSGLPNDRFFAVRPEGSVSTLKIQRTERGDSAVYLCASSPEGGAYNEQFFGPGTRLTVL.

The J gene is TRBJ2-7, the V gene TRBV5-1; a weak D match, TRBD1 (6 bases). The CDR3 sequence is 15 residues long. The V gene lost 0 bases and the J gene lost 3 bases, with 13 bases spanning the gap. The germline CDR1 and CDR2 sequences are SGHRS and YFSETQ. The CDR3 sequence is CASSLEPGGNYEQYF. The CDR3 nucleotides are TGCGCCAGCAGCTTGGAGCCTGGGGGCAACTACGAGCAGTACTTC.

The chain couples TRBV12-5 to TRBJ1-2; possible D gene TRBD1, 5 bases. Germline CDR1 reads LGHNT; CDR2 reads FRNRAP. CDR3 length equals 13 residues. V dropped 11 bases and J dropped 5 bases, with 18 bases sitting between them. The CDR3 protein is CAGGRTEQYGYTF. The DNA for the CDR3 is TGTGCTGGGGGACGGACTGAACAATATGGCTACACCTTC. The variable domain in full, completed from reference TRBV12-5 and TRBJ1-2, reads DARVTQTPRHKVTEMGQEVTMRCQPILGHNTVFWYRQTMMQGLELLAYFRNRAPLDDSGMPKDRFSAEMPDATLATLKIQPSEPRDSAVYFCAGGRTEQYGYTFGSGTRLTVV.

By sample fraction, this clonotype is medium-sized. DNA of the CDR3: TGTGCCAGCAGGACCCCCACCGCGTATGGCTACACCTTC. It yields the protein CASRTPTAYGYTF. The rearrangement links TRBV6-1 to TRBJ1-2; D gene unclear. V gave up 6 bases and J gave up 5 bases, with 13 bases separating them. The CDR3 length is 13 residues. The V gene's germline CDR1 is MNHNS and CDR2 SASEGT.

A remark on this clonotype: A much larger clone lies one base from this, so it may be a read error. V gene TRBV27 combines with J gene TRBJ1-6; no clear D gene. V dropped 8 bases and J dropped 10 bases, with 18 bases sitting between them. The V gene's germline CDR1 is MNHEY and CDR2 SMNVEV (reference sequence). The CDR3 is 14 residues long. The CDR3 bases are TGTGCCAGCCGCCTGTGGGGATTCGACTCACCCCTCCACTTT. Amino acid sequence: CASRLWGFDSPLHF.

This clonotype was detected once. The chain couples TRBV7-6 to TRBJ2-5; 7 nucleotides line up with TRBD2. CDR1 is SGHVS, CDR2 FNYEAQ, per germline. This CDR3 is built from 14 residues. Losses at the gene ends were 5 bases for V and 4 bases for J; bases not matched to a gene: 7. The CDR3 here is CASSPGASGETQYF. In nucleotides, the CDR3 is TGTGCCAGCAGCCCTGGGGCTAGCGGAGAGACCCAGTACTTC.

This chain links TRBV10-2 with TRBJ1-4, with 8 positions matching TRBD1. Losses at the gene ends were 6 bases for V and 13 bases for J; bases not matched to a gene: 7. Germline CDR1 is WSHSY and CDR2 is SAAADI. This CDR3 has 12 amino acids. This CDR3 is CASSPTGGGLFF. CDR3 in DNA: TGCGCCAGCAGCCCCACAGGGGGAGGACTGTTTTTT.

This clonotype was observed a few times. The gene calls are TRBV7-2 and TRBJ1-1, with D perhaps matching TRBD1 (6 bases). The CDR3 is 15 amino acids. The V and J ends lost 2 bases and 4 bases respectively, with 14 bases between them. The germline gives CDR1 SGHTA, CDR2 FQGNSA. The CDR3 DNA reads as TGTGCCAGCAGCTTAAGGGGGAGGGGGTTCACTGAAGCTTTCTTT. Amino acid sequence: CASSLRGRGFTEAFF.

This clonotype was recorded at least ten times. The chain uses TRBV18 and TRBJ1-1, with D uncertain. With 3 bases removed from V and 0 bases from J, the gap between germline ends came to 8 bases. The CDR3 runs 14 residues. Per the germline V gene, CDR1 is KGHSH and CDR2 is LQKENI. CDR3 in DNA: TGTGCCAGCTCACCTTCTAATGTGAACACTGAAGCTTTCTTT. Encoded protein: CASSPSNVNTEAFF.

This clonotype was seen more than once but under ten times. With a much larger clone just one base away, this may be a read error. The chain employs TRBV9 and TRBJ2-3; D call uncertain. CDR3 length: 15 amino acids. Germline V CDR1 and CDR2: SGDLS, YYNGEE. V was shortened by 3 bases and J by 6 bases, with 17 bases between the two germline ends. For the CDR3, the DNA is TGTGCCAGCAGCGCCAGCCGCGCAGCTGCGGATACGCAGTATTTT. Its protein is CASSASRAAADTQYF. The entire variable domain, with the rest obtained from reference TRBV9 and TRBJ2-3, is as follows: DSGVTQTPKHLITATGQRVTLRCSPRSGDLSVYWYQQSLDQGLQFLIQYYNGEERAKGNILERFSAQQFPDLHSELNLSSLELGDSALYFCASSASRAAADTQYFGPGTRLTVL.

V gene TRBV29-1 combines with J gene TRBJ2-7; D may be TRBD1 (5 bases). Germline V CDR1 and CDR2: SQVTM, ANQGSEA. The CDR3 spans 13 residues. Trimming removed 4 bases at V and 5 bases at J, with 15 bases between. Written as DNA, the CDR3 is TGCAGCGTTGTTGGCAGGGTTGGGGACGAGCAGTACTTC. Its translation is CSVVGRVGDEQYF.

CDR3 nucleotides: TGTGCCAGCAGCACGGTTGGGGAGAACACTGAAGCTTTCTTT. This encodes CASSTVGENTEAFF. The chain has TRBV5-6 and TRBJ1-1; no firm D call. The CDR3 extends over 14 amino acids. The V end was cut by 4 bases, the J end by 1 base, with 11 bases between. CDR1 is SGHDT, CDR2 YYEEEE, per germline.

The chain links TRBV5-1 to TRBJ2-5; 8 bases are shared with TRBD1. Germline CDR1 reads SGHRS; CDR2 reads YFSETQ. With V trimmed by 4 bases and J by 5 bases, 7 bases remained unmatched. The CDR3 has 14 amino acids. The CDR3 DNA sequence: TGCGCCAGCAGCACCTGGACAGGGAGGGAGACCCAGTACTTC. Amino acids: CASSTWTGRETQYF. The entire variable domain, with the rest obtained from reference TRBV5-1 and TRBJ2-5, is as follows: KAGVTQTPRYLIKTRGQQVTLSCSPISGHRSVSWYQQTPGQGLQFLFEYFSETQRNKGNFPGRFSGRQFSNSRSEMNVSTLELGDSALYLCASSTWTGRETQYFGPGTRLLVL.

Here the CDR3 reads CASSLTGGTEAFF. The DNA for the CDR3 is TGTGCCAGCAGCCTGACAGGGGGCACTGAAGCTTTCTTT. J is TRBJ1-1 and V is TRBV9, with 9 nucleotides matching TRBD1. CDR3 length equals 13 residues. The junction had 2 bases not matched to a gene; V was cut back by 4 bases and J by 4 bases. Germline V CDR1 and CDR2: SGDLS, YYNGEE.

The chain has TRBV5-6 and TRBJ2-1; D is possibly TRBD2 (6 bases). This CDR3 region has 12 residues. Germline CDR1 and CDR2: SGHDT and YYEEEE. V lost 2 bases and J lost 8, with 8 bases in between. The CDR3 spells CASSFGGYEQFF. As DNA, the CDR3 is TGTGCCAGCAGCTTCGGGGGTTATGAGCAGTTCTTC.

A note on this clonotype: Possible read error: a much larger clone is one base away. The chain has TRBV7-9 and TRBJ2-5; D is unclear. CDR3 length: 10 amino acids. CDR1 and CDR2 (germline): SEHNR, FQNEAQ (reference sequence). Trimming cost V 5 bases and J 6 bases, with 4 bases left between them. The CDR3 DNA reads TGTGCCAGCAGCCGCCAGACCCAGTACTTC. Protein product: CASSRQTQYF. The variable domain in full, with the rest retrieved from reference TRBV7-9 and TRBJ2-5, is DTGVSQNPRHKITKRGQNVTFRCDPISEHNRLYWYRQTLGQGPEFLTYFQNEAQLEKSRLLSDRFSAERPKGSFSTLEIQRTEQGDSAMYLCASSRQTQYFGPGTRLLVL.

By its share, this clonotype is medium-sized. The chain couples TRBV11-2 to TRBJ2-2, with TRBD2 matching 7 bases. The J segment lost 3 bases and the V segment lost 0 bases, leaving 4 bases of the junction unmatched. The CDR3 extends over 16 amino acids. Per the germline V gene, CDR1 is SGHAT and CDR2 is FQNNGV. The CDR3 DNA is TGTGCCAGCAGCTTAGATACGGGAGGCGACACCGGGGAGCTGTTTTTT. As protein: CASSLDTGGDTGELFF.

The chain employs TRBV6-5 and TRBJ1-1; D not resolved. The CDR3 covers 14 residues. Germline CDR1 reads MNHEY; CDR2 reads SVGAGI. V lost 4 bases, J lost 1 base, and 10 bases lay in between. CDR3 DNA sequence: TGTGCCAGCAGTTCAGAGAGATCGAACACTGAAGCTTTCTTT. Translation gives CASSSERSNTEAFF.

The rearrangement joins TRBV5-4 to TRBJ2-3; D not certain. V shed 4 bases and J shed 2 bases, with 11 bases lying between them. The CDR3 has 14 residues. Germline assignment: CDR1 SGHNT and CDR2 YYREEE (reference sequence). For the CDR3, the DNA is TGTGCCAGCAGCGACGGGCCACACACAGATACGCAGTATTTT. Its protein product is CASSDGPHTDTQYF.

This clonotype was observed a few times. V usage is TRBV18 and J usage is TRBJ1-6, with D possibly matching TRBD1 (5 bases). This CDR3 is built from 15 residues. Germline CDR1 KGHSH, CDR2 LQKENI. Trimming left V 2 bases short and J 7 bases short, with 12 bases between. DNA of the CDR3: TGTGCCAGCTCACCATCGACAGCCGTAAATTCACCCCTCCACTTT. Its protein product is CASSPSTAVNSPLHF.

Note on this clonotype: A much larger clone lies one base from this, so it may be a read error. V is TRBV10-2 and J is TRBJ2-2, with TRBD2 matching over 7 bases. This CDR3 region has 16 residues. Germline V lookup: CDR1 WSHSY, CDR2 SAAADI. The CDR3 region is CTRRGQRGLNTGELFF. The CDR3 nucleotides read TGCACCAGGAGAGGGCAGCGGGGCTTGAACACCGGGGAGCTGTTTTTT.

This chain uses TRBV27 with TRBJ2-4; no reliable D call. The length of the CDR3 is 18 residues. Trimming left V 6 bases short and J 1 base short, with 22 bases between. Per germline, CDR1 MNHEY and CDR2 SMNVEV (reference sequence). CDR3: CASSPDPGFLVAKNIQYF. In DNA, the CDR3 is TGTGCCAGCAGCCCCGATCCCGGGTTCCTTGTGGCCAAAAACATTCAGTACTTC.

In its sample, this clonotype was seen a few times. CDR3 amino acids: CASRRNTEAFF. The DNA for the CDR3 is TGTGCCAGCAGACGGAACACTGAAGCTTTCTTT. V gene TRBV7-9 combines with J gene TRBJ1-1; D unclear. V lost 6 bases to trimming and J lost 1 base, with 3 bases between them. The CDR3 totals 11 residues. The germline gives CDR1 SEHNR, CDR2 FQNEAQ (reference sequence).

By share, this clonotype counts as medium-sized (0.01 to 0.1%). V is TRBV4-2 and J is TRBJ2-1; D is possibly TRBD2 (7 bases). Germline assignment: CDR1 LGHNA and CDR2 YNFKEQ. The CDR3 sequence is 15 residues long. V lost 0 bases and J 4 bases, leaving 10 bases between the germline ends. CDR3 nucleotides: TGTGCCAGCAGCCAAGACCGGGGGGCGTACAATGAGCAGTTCTTC. Protein product: CASSQDRGAYNEQFF.

This clonotype ranks as medium-sized (0.01 to 0.1%). This sequence joins TRBV10-1 and TRBJ2-7; unclear D gene. Per germline, CDR1 WNHNN and CDR2 SYGVQD (reference sequence). This CDR3 has 10 amino acids. With 8 bases removed from V and 3 bases from J, the gap between germline ends came to 5 bases. This CDR3 is CASGYYEQYF. The CDR3 DNA reads TGCGCCAGCGGATACTACGAGCAGTACTTC.

Sample share makes this clonotype medium-sized. This chain uses TRBV18 with TRBJ1-4; 7 nucleotides match TRBD1. The germline V gene has CDR1 KGHSH and CDR2 LQKENI. The CDR3 has 15 residues. Trimming at V came to 4 bases and at J to 5 bases, leaving 7 bases not matched to a gene. The DNA of the CDR3 is TGTGCCAGCTCACGGTCCGGGACAGCAAATGAAAAACTGTTTTTT. As protein: CASSRSGTANEKLFF.